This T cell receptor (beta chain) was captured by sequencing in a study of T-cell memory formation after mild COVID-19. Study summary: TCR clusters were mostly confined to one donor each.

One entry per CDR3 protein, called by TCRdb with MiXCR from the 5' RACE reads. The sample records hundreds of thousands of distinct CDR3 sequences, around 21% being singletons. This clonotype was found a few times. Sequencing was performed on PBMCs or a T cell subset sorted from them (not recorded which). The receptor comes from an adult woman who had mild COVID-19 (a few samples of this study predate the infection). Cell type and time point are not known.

CDR3 in amino acids: CASSPTGTSALNTEAFF. For the CDR3, the DNA is TGTGCCAGCTCACCAACAGGGACTAGCGCCCTGAACACTGAAGCTTTCTTT. The rearrangement uses TRBV18 and TRBJ1-1; possible D gene TRBD1, 6 bases. V lost 2 bases and J 0 bases, leaving 16 bases between the germline ends. The CDR3 runs to 17 residues. Germline V gene sequence: CDR1 KGHSH, CDR2 LQKENI.